The subject of this entry is one TCR beta chain. The target antigen is unknown. V lost 1 base to trimming and J lost 2 bases, with 3 bases between them. Germline values: CDR1 GTSNPN, CDR2 SVGIG (reference sequence). This CDR3 spans 11 amino acids. This sample was included in a study of PD-1 blockade in mismatch repair-deficient tumors. Study conclusions and caveats: Rapid post-treatment expansion, then contraction, generally preceding radiologic response, marked tumor-resident clones.

Some clones are missing from TCRdb's copy, which holds only in-frame ones; the method was immunoSEQ multiplex PCR. The data hold roughly 120,000 clones, with more than 70% observed a single time. The material sequenced was peripheral blood, taken roughly 67 weeks after starting pembrolizumab. The rearrangement joins TRBV30 to TRBJ2-7; D not resolved. This sequence was found in an adult with mismatch repair-deficient cancer. The CDR3 sequence is CAWSEAYEQYF. CDR3 in DNA: TGTGCCTGGAGTGAGGCCTACGAGCAGTACTTC.